A selection of T cell receptor beta chains follows, all from one sample in a study of blood T cell repertoires in COVID-19. Sequenced by immunoSEQ multiplex PCR; TCRdb stores in-frame clones only, minus some. The sample has 220,000 or so clones, around 84% seen once; the top ten hold about 5.1%. Specimen: peripheral blood. These receptor sequences come from a woman aged 60-70 years who had recovered from COVID-19. CDR3s include the opening cysteine and the closing phenylalanine or tryptophan. D genes are given only for firm matches. The size of a clone is reported for some rows only, either as once, few or many, or as a class for expanded clones.

V gene: TRBV19
clone size: .
D gene: .
J gene: TRBJ1-1
CDR3 protein: CASLWRGNTEAFF
CDR3 DNA: TGTGCCAGTTTGTGGAGAGGGAACACTGAAGCTTTCTTT

V gene: TRBV18
clone size: .
D gene: TRBD2
J gene: TRBJ2-7
CDR3 protein: CASSRGGESYEQYF
CDR3 DNA: TGTGCCAGCTCCCGCGGGGGGGAGTCCTACGAGCAGTACTTC

V gene: TRBV11-2
clone size: .
D gene: TRBD1
J gene: TRBJ1-1
CDR3 protein: CASSSLQGMNTEAFF
CDR3 DNA: TGTGCCAGCAGCTCATTACAGGGGATGAACACTGAAGCTTTCTTT

V gene: TRBV7-8
clone size: .
D gene: TRBD2
J gene: TRBJ2-5
CDR3 protein: CASSPSEAGDQETQYF
CDR3 DNA: TGTGCCAGCAGCCCCTCTGAAGCGGGGGACCAAGAGACCCAGTACTTC

V gene: TRBV11-2
clone size: .
D gene: TRBD1
J gene: TRBJ2-1
CDR3 protein: CASTTGGTGYNEQFF
CDR3 DNA: TGTGCCAGCACCACCGGAGGGACAGGGTACAATGAGCAGTTCTTC

V gene: TRBV7-9
clone size: .
D gene: TRBD2
J gene: TRBJ2-3
CDR3 protein: CASSSSSGGRTDTQYF
CDR3 DNA: TGTGCCAGCAGTTCGTCTAGCGGGGGGCGCACAGATACGCAGTATTTT

V gene: TRBV5-5
clone size: .
D gene: .
J gene: TRBJ2-3
CDR3 protein: CASSFSVWSTDTQYF
CDR3 DNA: TGTGCCAGCAGTTTCTCGGTCTGGAGCACAGATACGCAGTATTTT

V gene: TRBV18
clone size: once
D gene: .
J gene: TRBJ2-3
CDR3 protein: CASSPRLEGDTQYF
CDR3 DNA: TGTGCCAGCTCCCCCCGGCTGGAGGGAGATACGCAGTATTTT

V gene: TRBV7-9
clone size: .
D gene: .
J gene: TRBJ1-6
CDR3 protein: CASSPTGNNSPLHF
CDR3 DNA: TGTGCCAGCAGCCCGACAGGAAATAATTCACCCCTCCACTTT

V gene: TRBV9
clone size: .
D gene: TRBD1
J gene: TRBJ2-7
CDR3 protein: CASSSRQGPYEQYF
CDR3 DNA: TGTGCCAGCAGCTCCCGACAGGGACCCTACGAGCAGTACTTC

V gene: TRBV7-2
clone size: .
D gene: .
J gene: TRBJ2-5
CDR3 protein: CASSSVGGETQYF
CDR3 DNA: TGTGCCAGCAGCTCGGTTGGGGGGGAGACCCAGTACTTC

V gene: TRBV19
clone size: .
D gene: TRBD1
J gene: TRBJ2-1
CDR3 protein: CASRPGTVSYNEQFF
CDR3 DNA: TGTGCCAGTAGGCCCGGGACAGTCTCCTACAATGAGCAGTTCTTC

V gene: TRBV5-5
clone size: .
D gene: .
J gene: TRBJ2-3
CDR3 protein: CASSLGLPQDTQYF
CDR3 DNA: TGTGCCAGCAGCTTGGGGCTCCCGCAGGATACGCAGTATTTT

V gene: TRBV10-3
clone size: .
D gene: .
J gene: TRBJ2-7
CDR3 protein: CAISESSRQEPYEQYF
CDR3 DNA: TGTGCCATCAGTGAGTCGTCGCGACAGGAACCCTACGAGCAGTACTTC

V gene: TRBV15
clone size: .
D gene: TRBD1
J gene: TRBJ1-2
CDR3 protein: CATSRLRTGANYGYTF
CDR3 DNA: TGTGCCACCAGCAGACTACGGACAGGGGCTAACTATGGCTACACCTTC

V gene: TRBV7-3
clone size: .
D gene: TRBD1
J gene: TRBJ2-7
CDR3 protein: CASSYTGVSASYEQYF
CDR3 DNA: TGTGCCAGCAGCTATACAGGGGTCTCAGCTTCGTACGAGCAGTACTTC

V gene: TRBV7-2
clone size: .
D gene: TRBD1
J gene: TRBJ1-4
CDR3 protein: CASSLVPVGQREKLFF
CDR3 DNA: TGTGCCAGCAGCTTAGTTCCAGTGGGACAGAGGGAAAAACTGTTTTTT

V gene: TRBV5-6
clone size: .
D gene: TRBD1
J gene: TRBJ1-1
CDR3 protein: CASSLAPTGGSEAFF
CDR3 DNA: TGTGCCAGCAGCTTGGCCCCCACAGGGGGATCTGAAGCTTTCTTT

V gene: TRBV2
clone size: .
D gene: TRBD1
J gene: TRBJ2-7
CDR3 protein: CASFGQGPYEQYF
CDR3 DNA: TGTGCCAGCTTCGGACAGGGACCCTACGAGCAGTACTTC

V gene: TRBV13
clone size: .
D gene: TRBD1
J gene: TRBJ1-6
CDR3 protein: CASSSGTVTSPLHF
CDR3 DNA: TGTGCCAGCAGCTCCGGGACAGTGACATCACCCCTCCACTTT

V gene: TRBV6-5
clone size: .
D gene: TRBD1
J gene: TRBJ2-7
CDR3 protein: CASSQGQNYEQYF
CDR3 DNA: TGTGCCAGCAGTCAGGGACAGAACTACGAGCAGTACTTC

V gene: TRBV2
clone size: .
D gene: TRBD1
J gene: TRBJ1-2
CDR3 protein: CASSFAGGWDGYTF
CDR3 DNA: TGTGCCAGCAGTTTCGCAGGGGGGTGGGATGGCTACACCTTC

V gene: TRBV5-6
clone size: .
D gene: TRBD2
J gene: TRBJ2-5
CDR3 protein: CASSLAVSGGARETQYF
CDR3 DNA: TGTGCCAGCAGCTTGGCCGTCAGCGGGGGGGCTCGAGAGACCCAGTACTTC

V gene: TRBV10-3
clone size: .
D gene: TRBD1
J gene: TRBJ1-1
CDR3 protein: CAISKDRENTEAFF
CDR3 DNA: TGTGCCATCAGCAAAGACAGGGAGAACACTGAAGCTTTCTTT

V gene: TRBV7-8
clone size: once
D gene: TRBD2
J gene: TRBJ2-5
CDR3 protein: CASSLRDTAGGRLKTQYF
CDR3 DNA: TGTGCCAGCAGCTTAAGAGATACGGCGGGGGGGCGTTTGAAGACCCAGTACTTC